The 16 T cell receptor beta chains below were found in one sample sequenced in a study of blood T cell repertoires in COVID-19. Data came from immunoSEQ multiplex PCR; TCRdb stores just in-frame clones and leaves some out. This sample has over 150,000 clones, with less than 90% found just once. Sequencing used peripheral blood. The receptors were sampled from a man between 65 and 85 years old with active or convalescent COVID-19.

The chain recombines TRBV30 with TRBJ1-5; a possible D gene is TRBD1 (6 bases). Germline-derived CDR1 and CDR2 are GTSNPN and SVGIG (reference sequence). The CDR3 is 13 residues long. The V end was cut by 2 bases, the J end by 11 bases, with 16 bases between. The CDR3 here is CAWSKRGEGAQHF. CDR3 sequence (DNA): TGTGCCTGGAGTAAGAGGGGGGAGGGGGCCCAGCATTTT.

This sequence joins TRBV5-1 and TRBJ2-5, with 9 bases identical to TRBD1. Germline V gene lookup returns CDR1 SGHRS and CDR2 YFSETQ. The CDR3 loop spans 14 amino acids. With V trimmed by 4 bases and J by 5 bases, 6 bases remained unmatched. DNA of the CDR3: TGCGCCAGCAGCAGGGGACAGGGCGAGGAGACCCAGTACTTC. Translation: CASSRGQGEETQYF.

The genes are TRBV7-9 and TRBJ1-1; the D is unclear. This CDR3 has 14 amino acids. The V end lost 5 bases, the J end lost 4 bases, and 14 bases lay between the germline ends. Germline V gene data show CDR1 as SEHNR and CDR2 as FQNEAQ (reference sequence). The CDR3 region is CASSPDVRGTEAFF. The DNA for the CDR3 is TGTGCCAGCAGCCCAGATGTTCGAGGCACTGAAGCTTTCTTT.

The J gene is TRBJ1-2, the V gene TRBV7-8; 7 nucleotides match TRBD1. The CDR3 runs 13 residues. Germline values: CDR1 SGHVS, CDR2 FQNEAQ. Losses at the gene ends were 5 bases for V and 5 bases for J; bases not matched to a gene: 5. CDR3 coding DNA: TGTGCCAGCAGCCGGGACAGCGTTTATGGCTACACCTTC. The encoded protein is CASSRDSVYGYTF. The full variable domain, in which reference TRBV7-8 and TRBJ1-2 provide the parts outside the CDR3, is GAGVSQSPRYKVAKRGQDVALRCDPISGHVSLFWYQQALGQGPEFLTYFQNEAQLDKSGLPSDRFFAERPEGSVSTLKIQRTQQEDSAVYLCASSRDSVYGYTFGSGTRLTVV.

V is TRBV11-2 and J is TRBJ1-2, with TRBD1 as a possible D gene (6 bases). The CDR3 contains 13 residues. Per the germline V gene, CDR1 is SGHAT and CDR2 is FQNNGV. The V gene lost 3 bases and the J gene lost 4 bases, with 9 bases spanning the gap. Written as DNA, the CDR3 is TGTGCCAGCAGCTTCGACAGGTTCTATGGCTACACCTTC. Its translation is CASSFDRFYGYTF.

The chain carries TRBV7-3 and TRBJ2-1, with TRBD2 as a possible D gene (5 bases). Germline loops: CDR1 SGHTA, CDR2 FQGTGA. V was clipped by 5 bases and J by 4 bases, with 15 bases between them. CDR3 length: 15 amino acids. The CDR3 sequence is CASSPAEDWYNEQFF. CDR3 bases: TGTGCCAGCAGCCCAGCCGAGGACTGGTACAATGAGCAGTTCTTC.

The chain is built from TRBV3-1 (or the pseudogene TRBV3-2) and TRBJ1-2; no firm D call. The CDR3 is 13 residues long. Trimming left V 0 bases short and J 8 bases short, with 10 bases between. Per germline, CDR1 LGHDT and CDR2 YNNKEL (reference sequence). CDR3 nucleotide sequence: TGTGCCAGCAGCCAAGATCGAGCGGGGGGCTACACCTTC. Protein product: CASSQDRAGGYTF.

The J gene is TRBJ2-7, the V gene TRBV11-2; 10 bases align to TRBD2. CDR3 length equals 15 residues. V lost 5 bases, J lost 0 bases, and 4 bases stayed unmatched. Germline V gene sequence: CDR1 SGHAT, CDR2 FQNNGV. CDR3 DNA sequence: TGTGCCAGCAGCCTACTAGCGGGATCCTCCTACGAGCAGTACTTC. Translated: CASSLLAGSSYEQYF. Variable domain in full (rest from reference TRBV11-2 and TRBJ2-7): EAGVAQSPRYKIIEKRQSVAFWCNPISGHATLYWYQQILGQGPKLLIQFQNNGVVDDSQLPKDRFSAERLKGVDSTLKIQPAKLEDSAVYLCASSLLAGSSYEQYFGPGTRLTVT.

V gene TRBV6-5 combines with J gene TRBJ1-6, with 7 bases that match TRBD1. The CDR3 covers 13 residues. J was trimmed by 6 bases and V by 10 bases; bases with no gene match: 6. CDR1 MNHEY and CDR2 SVGAGI come from the germline V gene. As DNA, the CDR3 is TGTGCCATCAAAAACAGGGGTAATTCACCCCTCCACTTT. The encoded protein is CAIKNRGNSPLHF.

This chain links TRBV2 with TRBJ1-5; no clear D gene. Germline loops: CDR1 SNHLY, CDR2 FYNNEI. This CDR3 comprises 13 residues. Deletions cut 6 bases from V and 5 bases from J, with 11 bases between. The CDR3 loop reads CASRRITYQPQHF. The CDR3 bases are TGTGCCAGCAGGAGAATAACCTATCAGCCCCAGCATTTT.

The gene calls are TRBV7-8 and TRBJ1-1, with 7 bases fitting TRBD1. The CDR3 extends over 15 amino acids. V lost 2 bases and J lost 1; bases outside the gene matches: 4. In germline, CDR1 is SGHVS, CDR2 FQNEAQ. The CDR3 is CASSLIGTENTEAFF. CDR3 nucleotide sequence: TGTGCCAGCAGCTTAATAGGGACAGAGAACACTGAAGCTTTCTTT.

This chain uses TRBV7-3 with TRBJ1-1, with D perhaps TRBD1 (6 bases). V lost 5 bases, J lost 5 bases, and 12 bases lay in between. The CDR3 extends over 13 amino acids. In germline, CDR1 is SGHTA, CDR2 FQGTGA. The CDR3 spells CASSPHTGTEAFF. The CDR3 coding sequence is TGTGCCAGCAGCCCTCACACAGGGACTGAAGCTTTCTTT.

The chain carries TRBV2 and TRBJ2-7, with TRBD2 identical over 8 bases. The CDR3 extends over 16 amino acids. V gave up 0 bases and J gave up 1 base; unmatched junction bases: 5. Germline V gene lookup returns CDR1 SNHLY and CDR2 FYNNEI. The CDR3 here is CASSEARGESSYEQYF. CDR3 DNA sequence: TGTGCCAGCAGTGAAGCGCGGGGGGAATCGTCCTACGAGCAGTACTTC.

This clone was seen a few times. J is TRBJ1-2 and V is TRBV2; D is uncertain. The length of the CDR3 is 13 residues. V dropped 7 bases and J dropped 4 bases, with 13 bases sitting between them. CDR1 is SNHLY, CDR2 FYNNEI, per germline. The chain's CDR3 is CASIWQLPYGYTF. CDR3 sequence (DNA): TGTGCCAGCATTTGGCAGTTACCCTATGGCTACACCTTC.

The chain combines TRBV6-2 or TRBV6-3 with TRBJ1-5, with D possibly being TRBD1 (5 bases). Germline-derived CDR1 and CDR2 are MNHEY and SVGEGT. V gave up 4 bases and J gave up 1 base, with 14 bases separating them. The CDR3 length is 16 residues. DNA for the CDR3: TGTGCCAGCAGTTTTTACGGGGGTCTGAGCAATCAGCCCCAGCATTTT. Residues: CASSFYGGLSNQPQHF.

The rearrangement joins TRBV9 to TRBJ1-1; D possibly corresponds to TRBD1 (5 bases). The length of the CDR3 is 15 residues. V gave up 4 bases and J gave up 5 bases, with 18 bases separating them. The germline gives CDR1 SGDLS, CDR2 YYNGEE. CDR3 in DNA: TGTGCCAGCAGCCCGTTTCCTCGAGCAGGGACTGAAGCTTTCTTT. It codes for CASSPFPRAGTEAFF.